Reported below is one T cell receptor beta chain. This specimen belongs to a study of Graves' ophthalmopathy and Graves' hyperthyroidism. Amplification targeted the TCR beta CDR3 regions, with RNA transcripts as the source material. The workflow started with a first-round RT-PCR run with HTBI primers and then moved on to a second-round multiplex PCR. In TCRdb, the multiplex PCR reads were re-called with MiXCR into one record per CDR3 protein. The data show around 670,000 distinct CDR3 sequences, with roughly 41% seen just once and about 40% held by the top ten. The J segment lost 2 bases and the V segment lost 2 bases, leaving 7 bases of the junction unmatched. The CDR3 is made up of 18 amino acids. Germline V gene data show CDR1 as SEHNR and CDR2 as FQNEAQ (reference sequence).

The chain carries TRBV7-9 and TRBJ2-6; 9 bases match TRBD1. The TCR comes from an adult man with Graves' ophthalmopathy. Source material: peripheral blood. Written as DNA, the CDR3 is TGTGCCAGCAGCTTAATAGGACAGGGGATCCCTGGGGCCAACGTCCTGACTTTC. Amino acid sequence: CASSLIGQGIPGANVLTF.